The TCR beta chain described here comes from a study of identifying expanded T cells in peripheral blood. No infections or other immune events were documented during collection. Sequencing was performed with immunoSEQ multiplex PCR; in TCRdb, only in-frame clones are kept and a portion is missing. The sample has 85,000 to 120,000 clones; approximately 90% are singletons. About this clone itself: Its cognate antigen is unknown.

General study findings and limits: Roughly two-week clone count variance significantly increased as total template count grew. Over around two and four weeks, about 15 and 19 clones changed, versus around 1.1 between replicates.

The CDR3 length is 14 residues. Germline V gives CDR1 GTSNPN, CDR2 SVGIG (reference sequence). V was clipped by 5 bases and J by 0 bases, with 11 bases between them. The source material was blood. The source of this sequence is a person aged 18-69 years in good health. The chain joins TRBV30 to TRBJ2-4; possibly TRBD1 for D (5 bases). CDR3 bases: TGTGCCTGGGGAACAGGATTAGCCAAAAACATTCAGTACTTC. It specifies CAWGTGLAKNIQYF.